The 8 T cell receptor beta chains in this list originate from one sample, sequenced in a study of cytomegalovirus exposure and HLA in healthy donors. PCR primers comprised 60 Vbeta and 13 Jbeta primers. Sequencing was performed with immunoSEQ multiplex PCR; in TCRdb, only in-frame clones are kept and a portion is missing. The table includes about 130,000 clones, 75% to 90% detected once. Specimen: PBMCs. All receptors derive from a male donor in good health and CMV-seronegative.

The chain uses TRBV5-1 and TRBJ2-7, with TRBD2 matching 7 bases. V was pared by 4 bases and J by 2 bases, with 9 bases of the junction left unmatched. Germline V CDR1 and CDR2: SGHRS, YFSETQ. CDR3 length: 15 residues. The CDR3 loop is CASSHSGSSPYEQYF. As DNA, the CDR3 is TGCGCCAGCAGCCATAGCGGGTCTAGCCCCTACGAGCAGTACTTC.

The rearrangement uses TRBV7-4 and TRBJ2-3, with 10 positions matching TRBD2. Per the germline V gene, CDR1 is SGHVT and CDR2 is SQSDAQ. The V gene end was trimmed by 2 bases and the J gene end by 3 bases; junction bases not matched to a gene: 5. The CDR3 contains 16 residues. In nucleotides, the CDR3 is TGTGCCAGCAGCTTACCCGGGACTAGCGAAACAGATACGCAGTATTTT. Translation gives CASSLPGTSETDTQYF.

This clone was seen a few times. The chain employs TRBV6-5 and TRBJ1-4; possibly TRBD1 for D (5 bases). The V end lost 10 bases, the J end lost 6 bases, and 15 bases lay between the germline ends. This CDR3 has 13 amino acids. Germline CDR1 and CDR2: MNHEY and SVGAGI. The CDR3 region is CATRQLVDEKLFF. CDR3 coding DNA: TGTGCCACCCGACAGCTTGTGGATGAAAAACTGTTTTTT.

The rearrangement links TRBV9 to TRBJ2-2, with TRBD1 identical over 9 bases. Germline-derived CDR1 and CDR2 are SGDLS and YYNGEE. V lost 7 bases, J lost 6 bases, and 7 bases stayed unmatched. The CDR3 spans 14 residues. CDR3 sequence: CASGGQGNSGELFF. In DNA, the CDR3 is TGTGCCAGCGGGGGACAGGGTAATTCCGGGGAGCTGTTTTTT.

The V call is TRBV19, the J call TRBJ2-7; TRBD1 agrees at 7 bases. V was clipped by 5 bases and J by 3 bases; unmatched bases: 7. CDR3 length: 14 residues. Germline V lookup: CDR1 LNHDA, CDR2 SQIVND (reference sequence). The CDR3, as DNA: TGTGCCAGTAGTGGGCCGGGACAGATCTACGAGCAGTACTTC. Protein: CASSGPGQIYEQYF.

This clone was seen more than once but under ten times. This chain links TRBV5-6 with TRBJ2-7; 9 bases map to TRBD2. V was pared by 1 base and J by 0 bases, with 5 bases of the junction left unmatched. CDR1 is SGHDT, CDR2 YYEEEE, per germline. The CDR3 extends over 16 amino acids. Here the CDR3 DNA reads TGTGCCAGCAGCTTGACGCTAGCGGGACTCTCCTACGAGCAGTACTTC. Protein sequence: CASSLTLAGLSYEQYF.

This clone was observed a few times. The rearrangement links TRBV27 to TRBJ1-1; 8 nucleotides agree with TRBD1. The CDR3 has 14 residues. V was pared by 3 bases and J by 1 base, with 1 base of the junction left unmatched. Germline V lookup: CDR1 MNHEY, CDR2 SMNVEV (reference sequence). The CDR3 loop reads CASSFGQGNTEAFF. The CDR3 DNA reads TGTGCCAGCAGTTTTGGACAGGGGAACACTGAAGCTTTCTTT.

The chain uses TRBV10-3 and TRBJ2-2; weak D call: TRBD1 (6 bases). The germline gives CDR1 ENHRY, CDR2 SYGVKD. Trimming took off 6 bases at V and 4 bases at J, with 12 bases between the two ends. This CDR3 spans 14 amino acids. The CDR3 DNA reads TGTGCCATCAGACCCGGGACAATCACCGGGGAGCTGTTTTTT. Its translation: CAIRPGTITGELFF.